This TCR beta chain was observed in a study of blood T cell repertoires in COVID-19. The overall study: The United States, Italy and Spain were the sources of the acute and convalescent COVID-19 samples. PBMCs, B-cell-depleted T cells, or T cells provided the cDNA or gDNA that made up the material.

In the study's own analysis: Amplification of reference gene primers provided the estimated nucleated cell counts. The data were produced by immunoSEQ multiplex PCR, yet TCRdb's version contains in-frame clones alone and is incomplete. V, J and clone size derive from that table, while D and trimming were established from the DNA sequence. The data hold roughly 100,000 clones, with more than 80% observed a single time. CDR3 size: 14 residues. Trimming removed 4 bases at V and 2 bases at J, with 11 bases between. Germline loops: CDR1 KGHSH, CDR2 LQKENI. The chain uses TRBV18 and TRBJ1-2, with D tentatively TRBD1 (5 bases). The sequence derives from a human donor in a cohort sampled during active COVID-19. Sequenced sample: peripheral blood. In DNA form, the CDR3 reads TGTGCCAGCTCACAGTCAGGGCCCAACTATGGCTACACCTTC. Amino acids: CASSQSGPNYGYTF.